This T cell receptor (beta chain) emerged from a study of blood T cells in healthy people across ages. Notes on the study in general: Researchers judged that diversity estimates from one million T cells fell short of true values.

Concerning this clonotype: Antigen: not known.

The CDR3 runs to 14 residues. Germline V gives CDR1 SGHRS, CDR2 YFSETQ. J lost 11 bases, V lost 1 base, and 10 bases had no gene match. It was with a sample-barcoded 5' primer and a J-beta primer mix that a second PCR of roughly 7 to 12 cycles was run. TCRdb redid the calling of the 5' RACE reads with MiXCR, one entry per CDR3 protein. This sample has hundreds of thousands of distinct CDR3 sequences, with about 25% found just once. The same data also went into a second study, on T cells of mothers and their children.

Sequencing input: blood. The chain links TRBV5-1 to TRBJ2-3, with TRBD2 identical over 7 bases. The TCR sequence derives from a boy aged 10-17 years in good health. The CDR3 DNA sequence: TGCGCCAGCAGCTTGTTAGGTGGTGAGCGGGAGCAGTATTTT. The encoded protein is CASSLLGGEREQYF.